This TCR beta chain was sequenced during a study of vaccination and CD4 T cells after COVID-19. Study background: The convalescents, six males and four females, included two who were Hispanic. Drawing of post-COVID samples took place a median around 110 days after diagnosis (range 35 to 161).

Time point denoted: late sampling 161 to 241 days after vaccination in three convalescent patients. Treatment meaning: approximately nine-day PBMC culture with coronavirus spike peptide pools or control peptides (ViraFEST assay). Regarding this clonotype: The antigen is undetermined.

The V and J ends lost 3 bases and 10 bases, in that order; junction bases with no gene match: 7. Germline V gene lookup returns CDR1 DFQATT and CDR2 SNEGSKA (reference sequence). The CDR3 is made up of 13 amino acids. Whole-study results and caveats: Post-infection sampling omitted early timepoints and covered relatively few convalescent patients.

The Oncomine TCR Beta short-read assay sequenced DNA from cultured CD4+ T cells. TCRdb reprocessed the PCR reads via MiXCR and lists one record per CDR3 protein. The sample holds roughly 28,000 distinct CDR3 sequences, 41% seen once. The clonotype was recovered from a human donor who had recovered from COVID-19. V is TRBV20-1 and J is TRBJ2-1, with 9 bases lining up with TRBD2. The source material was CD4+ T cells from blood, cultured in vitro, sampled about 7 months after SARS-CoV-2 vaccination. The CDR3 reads CSARPGLAREQFF. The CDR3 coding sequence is TGCAGTGCTAGGCCCGGACTAGCGAGGGAGCAGTTCTTC.